This entry describes one TCR beta chain. This specimen comes from a study of blood T cell repertoires in COVID-19. Study-wide background: Whether acute or convalescent, the COVID-19 samples came from the United States, Italy and Spain.

Original analysis: Researchers report that nucleated cell counts were estimated from reference gene primer amplification. Assay: immunoSEQ multiplex PCR; the TCRdb copy retains only in-frame clones and omits some. V and J calls and clone size follow that table, whereas D and trimming were derived from the DNA. The data show some 190,000 clones, approximately 81% seen once. Germline assignment: CDR1 MGHRA and CDR2 YSYEKL. V shed 0 bases, J shed 7 bases, and the junction held 9 bases outside the gene matches. The CDR3 spans 17 residues. This sequence originates from a human donor in a cohort sampled during active COVID-19. Source material: peripheral blood. The chain employs TRBV4-1 and TRBJ2-1; 10 bases agree with TRBD2. The CDR3 here is CASSQEVAGGGTNEQFF. The CDR3 region has the DNA TGCGCCAGCAGCCAAGAGGTAGCGGGAGGAGGGACTAATGAGCAGTTCTTC.